This T cell receptor (beta chain) was obtained from a study of a mutant IDH1 vaccine in newly diagnosed glioma. Study overall: Previous treatment comprised radiotherapy, temozolomide, or both, mostly both.

With 7 bases removed from V and 9 bases from J, the gap between germline ends came to 25 bases. The V gene's germline CDR1 is MNHNY and CDR2 SVGAGI (reference sequence). The CDR3 covers 16 residues. The data were produced by immunoSEQ multiplex PCR, yet TCRdb's version contains in-frame clones alone and is incomplete. The repertoire holds about 34,000 clones, 87% seen once, with around 12% in the top ten. Time point defined: week 47, end of study. Doses comprised 300 ug of mutant IDH1 20-mer peptide each, plus topical imiquimod. In weeks 1, 3, 5, 7, 11, 15, 19 and 23, patients were immunized, eight times in all. About this clone: Its antigen is not known.

This clonotype was obtained from a woman in her 30s with glioma. Sequences were derived from PBMCs, sampled from a glioma patient whose treatment included an IDH1 peptide vaccine. This chain uses TRBV6-6 with TRBJ2-1; D might be TRBD2 (5 bases). The CDR3 here is CASTQRGSGGITEQFF. The DNA for the CDR3 is TGTGCCAGCACCCAACGAGGAAGCGGCGGAATAACTGAGCAGTTCTTC.